The entry that follows covers one T cell receptor (beta chain) sequence. As processed by the authors: Reference gene primers were amplified, and this amplification served to estimate nucleated cell counts. Profiling relied on immunoSEQ multiplex PCR, and the TCRdb table lists in-frame clones only, not all of them. V, J and clone size are taken as reported in that table, and D and trimming were inferred from the DNA itself. The table includes around 60,000 clones, over 55% detected once. The CDR3 is 14 amino acids. Germline CDR1 and CDR2: MNHEY and SVGAGI. With 4 bases clipped from V and 6 bases from J, the junction kept 4 bases outside the gene matches. The sample is drawn from a study of blood T cell repertoires in COVID-19. Study in general: Some COVID-19 samples were acute and others convalescent; all came from the United States, Italy and Spain. T cells, B-cell-depleted T cells, or PBMCs supplied cDNA or gDNA.

The clonotype comes from a woman between 65 and 79 years old with COVID-19, enrolled during active disease. J is TRBJ2-3 and V is TRBV6-5; 10 bases are shared with TRBD2. The material sequenced was peripheral blood. As DNA, the CDR3 is TGTGCCAGCAGTTTAGCGGGGGGCCGGGATACGCAGTATTTT. As protein: CASSLAGGRDTQYF.